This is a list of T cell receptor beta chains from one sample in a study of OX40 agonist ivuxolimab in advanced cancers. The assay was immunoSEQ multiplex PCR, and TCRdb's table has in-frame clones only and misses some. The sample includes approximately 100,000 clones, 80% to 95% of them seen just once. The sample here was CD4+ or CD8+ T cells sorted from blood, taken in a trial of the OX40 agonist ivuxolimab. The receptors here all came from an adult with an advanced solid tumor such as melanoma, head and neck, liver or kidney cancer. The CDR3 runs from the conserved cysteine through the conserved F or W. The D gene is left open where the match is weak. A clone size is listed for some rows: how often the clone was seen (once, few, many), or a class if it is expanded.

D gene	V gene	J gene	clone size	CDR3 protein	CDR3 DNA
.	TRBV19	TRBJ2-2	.	CASSKMEILTGELFF	TGTGCCAGTAGTAAGATGGAAATCCTCACCGGGGAGCTGTTTTTT
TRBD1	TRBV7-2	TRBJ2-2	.	CASSYRTGIGTGELFF	TGTGCCAGCAGCTACAGGACAGGGATAGGCACCGGGGAGCTGTTTTTT
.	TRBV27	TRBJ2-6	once	CASSLSASGAGANVLTF	TGTGCCAGCAGTTTATCGGCCTCGGGGGCTGGGGCCAACGTCCTGACTTTC
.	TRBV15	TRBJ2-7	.	CATSHEPGLLIQGEQYF	TGTGCCACCAGCCACGAACCGGGACTCCTAATTCAGGGCGAGCAGTACTTC
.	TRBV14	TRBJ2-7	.	CASSQQLGSGEQYF	TGTGCCAGCAGCCAGCAACTGGGTTCCGGCGAGCAGTACTTC
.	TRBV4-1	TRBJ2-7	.	CASSPLWTYEQYF	TGCGCCAGCAGCCCCCTTTGGACCTACGAGCAGTACTTC
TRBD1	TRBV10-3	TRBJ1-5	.	CAISEGQGADQPQHF	TGTGCCATCAGTGAGGGTCAGGGGGCGGATCAGCCCCAGCATTTT
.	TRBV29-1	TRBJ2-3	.	CSVEQGPSTDTQYF	TGCAGCGTTGAGCAGGGACCTAGCACAGATACGCAGTATTTT
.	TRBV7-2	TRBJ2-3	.	CASSLVPWAGSTDTQYF	TGTGCCAGCAGCTTAGTCCCCTGGGCGGGGTCCACAGATACGCAGTATTTT
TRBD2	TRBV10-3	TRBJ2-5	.	CAISGGLQETQYF	TGTGCCATCAGTGGGGGACTACAAGAGACCCAGTACTTC
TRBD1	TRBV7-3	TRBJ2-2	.	CASSSTGAGELFF	TGTGCCAGCAGCTCGACAGGGGCCGGGGAGCTGTTTTTT
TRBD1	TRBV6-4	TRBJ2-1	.	CASSDSGQGGDEQFF	TGTGCCAGCAGTGACTCAGGACAGGGAGGCGATGAGCAGTTCTTC
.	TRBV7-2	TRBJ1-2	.	CASSLDVSGGNGYAF	TGTGCCAGCAGCTTAGACGTCAGCGGGGGCAATGGCTACGCCTTC
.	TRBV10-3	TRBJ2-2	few	CATSPNTGELFF	TGTGCCACTTCGCCCAACACCGGGGAGCTGTTTTTT
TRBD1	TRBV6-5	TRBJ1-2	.	CASSPGQNYGYTF	TGTGCCAGCAGTCCGGGACAGAACTATGGCTACACCTTC
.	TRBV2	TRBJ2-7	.	CASSTGKIHYEQYF	TGTGCCAGTTCTACCGGGAAAATACACTACGAGCAGTACTTC
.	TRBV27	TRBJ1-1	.	CASSLNRVNTEAFF	TGTGCCAGCAGTTTAAACAGGGTTAACACTGAAGCTTTCTTT
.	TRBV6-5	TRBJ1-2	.	CASRRTQHNYGYTF	TGTGCCAGCAGGCGGACACAACATAACTATGGCTACACCTTC
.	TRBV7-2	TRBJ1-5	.	CASSPGASSNQPQHF	TGTGCCAGCAGCCCGGGGGCCAGTAGCAATCAGCCCCAGCATTTT
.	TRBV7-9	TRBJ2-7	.	CASSTAVQRYLSYEQYF	TGTGCCAGCAGCACGGCCGTACAGAGATATTTATCCTACGAGCAGTACTTC
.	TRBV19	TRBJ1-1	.	CASSPPGGQGRPEAFF	TGTGCCAGTAGCCCCCCGGGGGGGCAGGGCAGACCTGAAGCTTTCTTT
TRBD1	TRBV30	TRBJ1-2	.	CAWRMKGARDYGYTF	TGTGCCTGGAGGATGAAGGGGGCGAGGGACTATGGCTACACCTTC
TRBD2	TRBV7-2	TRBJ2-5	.	CASRIAGGPEETQYF	TGTGCCAGCAGAATAGCGGGAGGGCCTGAAGAGACCCAGTACTTC
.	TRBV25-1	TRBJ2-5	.	CASSEREVAETQYF	TGTGCCAGCAGTGAAAGGGAGGTCGCGGAGACCCAGTACTTC
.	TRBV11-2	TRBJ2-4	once	CASSFRGAGGENIQYF	TGTGCCAGCAGCTTTCGCGGGGCAGGGGGAGAAAACATTCAGTACTTC
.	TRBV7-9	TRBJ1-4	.	CASSLDGGRNEKLFF	TGTGCCAGCAGCTTAGACGGGGGTCGAAATGAAAAACTGTTTTTT
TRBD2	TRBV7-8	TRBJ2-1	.	CASSPGSGRSSYNEQFF	TGTGCCAGCAGCCCGGGCAGCGGGAGGAGCTCCTACAATGAGCAGTTCTTC
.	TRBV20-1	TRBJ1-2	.	CSARRDGYTF	TGCAGTGCTAGAAGGGATGGCTACACCTTC
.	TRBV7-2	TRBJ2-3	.	CASSPGWEADTQYF	TGTGCCAGCAGCCCTGGGTGGGAGGCAGATACGCAGTATTTT
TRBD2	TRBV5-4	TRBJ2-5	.	CASSLGLAGQETQYF	TGTGCCAGCAGCTTGGGACTAGCGGGGCAAGAGACCCAGTACTTC
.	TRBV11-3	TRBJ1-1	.	CASSFVNTEAFF	TGTGCCAGCAGCTTCGTAAACACTGAAGCTTTCTTT
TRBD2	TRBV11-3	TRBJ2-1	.	CASSSTTSGVYNEQFF	TGTGCCAGCAGCTCAACGACTAGCGGAGTCTACAATGAGCAGTTCTTC
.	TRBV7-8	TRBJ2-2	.	CASSRTGAAGELFF	TGTGCCAGCAGCCGTACCGGTGCAGCCGGGGAGCTGTTTTTT
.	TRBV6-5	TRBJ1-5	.	CASKLSGNNQPQHF	TGTGCCAGCAAGCTTTCGGGTAACAATCAGCCCCAGCATTTT
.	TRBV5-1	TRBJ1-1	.	CASSLRQRNTEAFF	TGCGCCAGCAGCTTGAGACAGAGGAACACTGAAGCTTTCTTT
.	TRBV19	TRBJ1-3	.	CASRRGGEVGNTIYF	TGTGCCAGTAGACGGGGGGGCGAAGTTGGAAACACCATATATTTT
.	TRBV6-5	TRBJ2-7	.	CASRNGAQYF	TGTGCCAGCAGGAACGGGGCGCAGTACTTC